One T cell receptor (beta chain) is described in this entry. Recovered Cohort 3 donors showed two negative PCRs, clearance, or symptom resolution. In the original processing: Quantification of nucleated cells was approximated via reference gene primer amplification. Clones were sequenced by immunoSEQ multiplex PCR, and TCRdb holds only the in-frame ones, with some missing. V and J calls and clone size are as listed in that table; D and trimming were resolved from the DNA. The top ten clones hold approximately 8.3% of a sample with over 400,000 clones, less than 90% of them seen once. The germline gives CDR1 SGHVS, CDR2 FNYEAQ. CDR3 size: 17 residues. V dropped 3 bases and J dropped 5; count of bases not matched to a gene: 11. The data were obtained in a study of blood T cell repertoires in COVID-19. Across the study: Sources were T cells, B-cell-depleted T cells, or PBMCs; the material itself was cDNA or gDNA.

This TCR was recovered from an older woman who had recovered from COVID-19. V is TRBV7-6 and J is TRBJ2-1; TRBD1 matches 9 bases. The sequencing input was PBMCs or T cells enriched from blood (not recorded which). The DNA of the CDR3 is TGTGCCAGCAGCTTTTCACAGGGGGCAGTTTTAAACAATGAGCAGTTCTTC. Translated, it gives CASSFSQGAVLNNEQFF.